A selection of T cell receptor beta chains follows, all from one sample in a study of T cell responses to AZD1222 COVID-19 vaccine. TCRdb's table, derived via immunoSEQ multiplex PCR, lists solely in-frame clones and lacks some. The table lists tens of thousands of clones, 81% of them singletons. Sequencing used peripheral blood, obtained 28 days after the second AZD1222 dose. The receptors come from an adult who received the AZD1222 COVID-19 vaccine. The CDR3 runs from the conserved cysteine through the conserved F or W. The D gene is left open where the match is weak. For some rows the clone size is stated as once, few or many, or as a class when expanded; others skip it.

clone_size	v_call	d_call	j_call	cdr3_length	cdr3_nt	cdr3_aa
-	TRBV7-2	TRBD2	TRBJ2-1	16	TGTGCCAGCAGCCCTCCGGGGGGGAGCTCCTACAATGAGCAGTTCTTC	CASSPPGGSSYNEQFF
-	TRBV28	-	TRBJ1-5	17	TGTGCCAGCAAAGGGGCAGCTGGTAAAGGGGCTCATCAGCCCCAGCATTTT	CASKGAAGKGAHQPQHF
few	TRBV19	-	TRBJ2-1	13	TGTGCCAGTAGTACCTACTCCCGGGATGAGCAGTTCTTC	CASSTYSRDEQFF
-	TRBV7-2	TRBD2	TRBJ2-5	15	TGTGCCAGCAGCACACTAGCGGCCCCTGCTGAGACCCAGTACTTC	CASSTLAAPAETQYF
once	TRBV30	TRBD1	TRBJ2-2	15	TGTGCCTGGAGTGTAGGGACAGGGGGGAACGGGGAGCTGTTTTTT	CAWSVGTGGNGELFF
-	TRBV2	-	TRBJ2-3	15	TGTGCCAGCAAGGGTGGGACAACTAGCACAGATACGCAGTATTTT	CASKGGTTSTDTQYF
-	TRBV5-5	-	TRBJ2-2	13	TGTGCCAGCAGCCTACTGGGAGCCGGGGAGCTGTTTTTT	CASSLLGAGELFF
-	TRBV18	TRBD1	TRBJ1-1	13	TGTGCCAGCTCAGACAGGGCGCACACTGAAGCTTTCTTT	CASSDRAHTEAFF
once	TRBV19	TRBD1	TRBJ2-3	16	TGTGCCAGTAGAGATCCGGGACAGGGGTTGTCAGATACGCAGTATTTT	CASRDPGQGLSDTQYF
-	TRBV11-3	TRBD2	TRBJ2-1	15	TGTGCCAGCAGCCGACGACTAGCGGTTTACAATGAGCAGTTCTTC	CASSRRLAVYNEQFF
-	TRBV6-5	-	TRBJ1-2	13	TGTGCCAGCAGATTGGGACGGATCTATGGCTACACCTTC	CASRLGRIYGYTF
-	TRBV15	TRBD2	TRBJ2-5	13	TGTGCCACCAGCAGAGTCGGGGGGGAGACCCAGTACTTC	CATSRVGGETQYF
-	TRBV30	-	TRBJ1-2	11	TGTGCCTGGAGTGTGGTCTATGGCTACACCTTC	CAWSVVYGYTF
few	TRBV6-1	TRBD1	TRBJ1-2	15	TGTGCCAGCAGTGAAGCGCTTCAGGGGGTTTATGGCTACACCTTC	CASSEALQGVYGYTF
-	TRBV4-1	TRBD1	TRBJ1-2	15	TGCGCCAGCAGCCAGTCGGGACAGCACTTCTATGGCTACACCTTC	CASSQSGQHFYGYTF
once	TRBV19	-	TRBJ2-2	16	TGTGCCAGTAGTACATTACAGGGAGGGCACACCGGGGAGCTGTTTTTT	CASSTLQGGHTGELFF
-	TRBV7-2	-	TRBJ1-5	15	TGTGCCAGCAGCGAACGCACAGGGCCCAATCAGCCCCAGCATTTT	CASSERTGPNQPQHF
-	TRBV19	-	TRBJ1-1	13	TGTGCCAGTAGTACCCGGCGGAACACTGAAGCTTTCTTT	CASSTRRNTEAFF
-	TRBV28	TRBD2	TRBJ2-5	14	TGTGCCTCGAGCCAGAGCGGGATGGGAGAGACCCAGTACTTC	CASSQSGMGETQYF
-	TRBV20-1	-	TRBJ1-2	18	TGCAGTGCTAGTAAAGGTCCTGGCAGGGCGGCGAGTAACTATGGCTACACCTTC	CSASKGPGRAASNYGYTF
once	TRBV7-6	TRBD2	TRBJ2-1	16	TGTGCCAGCAGCTTAGCAGGGACTAGCGGGTTCGGTGAGCAGTTCTTC	CASSLAGTSGFGEQFF
-	TRBV19	TRBD2	TRBJ2-3	16	TGTGCCAGTAGTATTGGAGCGGGAGGGGGTTCTGATACGCAGTATTTT	CASSIGAGGGSDTQYF
-	TRBV28	TRBD1	TRBJ2-2	17	TGTGCCAGCAGTTTGCCGGGACAGGGGGCCCTCACCGGGGAGCTGTTTTTT	CASSLPGQGALTGELFF
-	TRBV19	-	TRBJ1-5	13	TGTGCCAGTAGCACGGTGAGCAATCAGCCCCAGCATTTT	CASSTVSNQPQHF
-	TRBV19	-	TRBJ2-2	15	TGTGCCAGTAGTATCCGATCCGGTAGACAAGGGGAGCTGTTTTTT	CASSIRSGRQGELFF
once	TRBV27	-	TRBJ2-7	13	TGTGCCAGCAGTTTTACCCAGGTCGACGAGCAGTACTTC	CASSFTQVDEQYF
-	TRBV4-1	-	TRBJ1-2	14	TGCGCCAGCAGGGCGGCGGAAGCTAACTATGGCTACACCTTC	CASRAAEANYGYTF
-	TRBV19	TRBD2	TRBJ2-5	15	TGTGCCAGTAGTGCCGAACTAGCGGGCCAAGAGACCCAGTACTTC	CASSAELAGQETQYF
-	TRBV4-3	TRBD2	TRBJ2-4	16	TGCGCCAGCAGCCACCCTGGGGGGGGAGCGAAAAACATTCAGTACTTC	CASSHPGGGAKNIQYF
-	TRBV5-6	-	TRBJ1-2	14	TGTGCCAGCAGCTTGGGGAGTGTTAACTATGGCTACACCTTC	CASSLGSVNYGYTF